One sample yielded the 29 T cell receptor beta chains listed below, sequenced in a study of T cell changes during pregnancy in multiple sclerosis. The protocol was immunoSEQ multiplex PCR, while the TCRdb copy is restricted to in-frame clones and leaves out a portion. The data contain tens of thousands of clones, over 85% of them singletons. Sequences were derived from peripheral blood, sampled in the first trimester of pregnancy. Every receptor here comes from a female donor in good health, enrolled as a control in a pregnancy study.

The V call is TRBV9, the J call TRBJ1-3, with D possibly matching TRBD1 (6 bases). The V end lost 4 bases, the J end lost 7 bases, and 21 bases lay between the germline ends. The CDR3 runs to 16 residues. Germline V lookup: CDR1 SGDLS, CDR2 YYNGEE. In nucleotides, the CDR3 is TGTGCCAGCAGCACTCGACAGACAGGCGATCCGAACACCATATATTTT. Translation: CASSTRQTGDPNTIYF.

This clone has only one observation. The rearrangement uses TRBV5-4 and TRBJ2-1, with 10 bases fitting TRBD2. Germline CDR1 reads SGHNT; CDR2 reads YYREEE (reference sequence). The CDR3 extends over 16 amino acids. Losses at the gene ends were 4 bases for V and 2 bases for J; bases not matched to a gene: 6. In nucleotides, the CDR3 is TGTGCCAGCAGCAGTAGCGGGGGGCTAACCTACAATGAGCAGTTCTTC. Its protein is CASSSSGGLTYNEQFF.

The table lists this clone with a count of one. The chain has TRBV7-3 and TRBJ2-3, with a tentative D call TRBD2 (6 bases). The CDR3 loop spans 16 amino acids. V lost 1 base and J lost 1, with 12 bases in between. Germline values: CDR1 SGHTA, CDR2 FQGTGA. CDR3: CASSLIAGGGTDTQYF. CDR3 bases: TGTGCCAGCAGCTTAATAGCCGGGGGTGGCACAGATACGCAGTATTTT.

The V call is TRBV9, the J call TRBJ1-2; 8 bases align to TRBD1. Germline CDR1 SGDLS, CDR2 YYNGEE. The CDR3 contains 14 residues. V gave up 1 base and J gave up 4 bases; unmatched junction bases: 3. In nucleotides, the CDR3 is TGTGCCAGCAGCGTAAATGGACAGGGCTATGGCTACACCTTC. Translated: CASSVNGQGYGYTF.

The sample holds one count of this clone. The chain has TRBV30 and TRBJ2-3; 12 bases align to TRBD2. V shed 2 bases, J shed 4 bases, and the junction held 4 bases outside the gene matches. Germline V lookup: CDR1 GTSNPN, CDR2 SVGIG (reference sequence). The CDR3 is 15 amino acids. The DNA for the CDR3 is TGTGCCTGGAGTCCACTAGCGGGGGGTTCAGATACGCAGTATTTT. Residues: CAWSPLAGGSDTQYF.

This chain uses TRBV5-4 with TRBJ1-1; D unclear. The CDR3 spans 13 residues. Germline loops: CDR1 SGHNT, CDR2 YYREEE (reference sequence). The V end lost 5 bases, the J end lost 3 bases, and 11 bases lay between the germline ends. In DNA form, the CDR3 reads TGTGCCAGCAGGATGAGCGGATACACTGAAGCTTTCTTT. Residues: CASRMSGYTEAFF.

This chain uses TRBV7-2 with TRBJ1-2; possibly TRBD1 for D (6 bases). Germline assignment: CDR1 SGHTA and CDR2 FQGNSA. Trimming pared 5 bases from V and 0 bases from J, leaving 10 bases between. The CDR3 is made up of 14 amino acids. CDR3 protein: CASSLQGTNYGYTF. The CDR3 DNA reads TGTGCCAGCAGCCTACAGGGCACTAACTATGGCTACACCTTC.

The chain joins TRBV7-2 to TRBJ2-1; TRBD2 agrees at 7 bases. This CDR3 has 16 amino acids. The J segment lost 5 bases and the V segment lost 3 bases, leaving 10 bases of the junction unmatched. From germline, CDR1 is SGHTA and CDR2 FQGNSA. In DNA, the CDR3 is TGTGCCAGCAGCTTCGAAGCGGGATTTAAGCACAATGAGCAGTTCTTC. This codes for CASSFEAGFKHNEQFF.

This rearrangement joins TRBV6-6 to TRBJ1-5, with 9 bases that match TRBD1. The CDR3 runs to 15 residues. V gave up 4 bases and J gave up 3 bases; unmatched junction bases: 4. Germline V gives CDR1 MNHNY, CDR2 SVGAGI (reference sequence). The DNA of the CDR3 is TGTGCCAGCAGTTTGGGACAGGGTTTCAATCAGCCCCAGCATTTT. Its protein is CASSLGQGFNQPQHF.

The J gene is TRBJ2-3, the V gene TRBV6-5; 11 bases line up with TRBD2. The CDR3 extends over 15 amino acids. Germline V CDR1 and CDR2: MNHEY, SVGAGI. J was trimmed by 3 bases and V by 6 bases; bases with no gene match: 5. The CDR3 coding sequence is TGTGCCAGCAGGATTAGCGGGGGGGCAACAGATACGCAGTATTTT. Amino acid sequence: CASRISGGATDTQYF.

V is TRBV27 and J is TRBJ2-2, with 11 bases matching TRBD2. The V and J ends lost 5 bases and 7 bases, in that order; junction bases with no gene match: 6. The CDR3 sequence is 15 residues long. Per germline, CDR1 MNHEY and CDR2 SMNVEV (reference sequence). Written as DNA, the CDR3 is TGTGCCAGCAGTCGACTAGCGGGAATGAACGGGGAGCTGTTTTTT. Translated, it gives CASSRLAGMNGELFF.

The V call is TRBV28, the J call TRBJ2-3; 8 bases fit TRBD1. V shed 4 bases, J shed 11 bases, and the junction held 5 bases outside the gene matches. CDR3 length equals 12 residues. The germline V gene encodes CDR1 MDHEN and CDR2 SYDVKM. CDR3 in DNA: TGTGCCAGCAGTTCCGGACAGGGCAGGCAGTATTTT. It yields the protein CASSSGQGRQYF.

This clone was seen only once. The rearrangement uses TRBV28 and TRBJ2-5, with 10 bases aligning to TRBD2. V lost 7 bases to trimming and J lost 4 bases; unmatched junction nucleotides: 6. Germline V lookup: CDR1 MDHEN, CDR2 SYDVKM. The CDR3 sequence is 14 residues long. CDR3 sequence (DNA): TGTGCCAGCAAAGCGGGAGGGCCGGTAGAGACCCAGTACTTC. This translates into CASKAGGPVETQYF.

The rearrangement uses TRBV4-1 and TRBJ1-5, with TRBD1 matching over 8 bases. The CDR3 loop spans 16 amino acids. Germline CDR1 and CDR2: MGHRA and YSYEKL. J gave up 5 bases and V 1 base, and 7 bases lay outside the gene matches. The CDR3 is CASSQADRVTDQPQHF. The CDR3 DNA follows: TGCGCCAGCAGCCAAGCGGACAGGGTAACGGATCAGCCCCAGCATTTT.

The chain carries TRBV5-1 and TRBJ2-1, with 11 nucleotides matching TRBD2. Germline V CDR1 and CDR2: SGHRS, YFSETQ. The CDR3 is 16 amino acids. Trimming at V came to 4 bases and at J to 2 bases, leaving 5 bases not matched to a gene. This CDR3 reads CASSVLAGATYNEQFF. In nucleotides, the CDR3 is TGCGCCAGCAGCGTACTAGCGGGGGCCACCTACAATGAGCAGTTCTTC.

This chain uses TRBV18 with TRBJ1-5; D call uncertain. CDR3 length equals 13 residues. Germline CDR1 and CDR2: KGHSH and LQKENI. With 3 bases removed from V and 7 bases from J, the gap between germline ends came to 10 bases. The CDR3 bases are TGTGCCAGCTCACCCTTGGAGGGACAGCCCCAGCATTTT. Its protein is CASSPLEGQPQHF.

The chain links TRBV11-2 to TRBJ2-1, with 8 nucleotides matching TRBD2. V gave up 0 bases and J gave up 7 bases; unmatched junction bases: 8. This CDR3 region has 16 residues. The germline CDR1 and CDR2 sequences are SGHAT and FQNNGV. CDR3 in amino acids: CASSLDTGTRANEQFF. CDR3 bases: TGTGCCAGCAGCTTAGACACCGGGACTAGGGCTAATGAGCAGTTCTTC.

This chain joins TRBV18 and TRBJ1-2; D call uncertain. Germline V gene data show CDR1 as KGHSH and CDR2 as LQKENI. This CDR3 has 13 amino acids. Trimming cost V 3 bases and J 6 bases, with 11 bases left between them. Here the CDR3 reads CASSPLGGDGYTF. CDR3 sequence (DNA): TGTGCCAGCTCACCCCTGGGAGGCGATGGCTACACCTTC.

This chain links TRBV28 with TRBJ2-7, with D perhaps matching TRBD2 (5 bases). V lost 1 base, J lost 3 bases, and 13 bases lay in between. The CDR3 totals 15 residues. CDR1 MDHEN and CDR2 SYDVKM come from the germline V gene. The CDR3 nucleotides are TGTGCCAGCAGTTTATTCGGACGGGGAATCTACGAGCAGTACTTC. It specifies CASSLFGRGIYEQYF.

This clone came up a few times. The rearrangement links TRBV10-3 to TRBJ1-2; 9 bases align to TRBD1. Germline trimming cut 2 bases from V and 4 bases from J; bases unmatched to any gene: 2. Germline V gene data show CDR1 as ENHRY and CDR2 as SYGVKD. The CDR3 is 14 amino acids. CDR3 in DNA: TGTGCCATCAGTGAGGGACAGGGGAGCTATGGCTACACCTTC. This codes for CAISEGQGSYGYTF.

This sequence joins TRBV18 and TRBJ2-7; D is possibly TRBD2 (5 bases). The CDR3 has 14 amino acids. V was shortened by 2 bases and J by 6 bases, with 14 bases between the two germline ends. From germline, CDR1 is KGHSH and CDR2 LQKENI. CDR3 loop: CASSPILIEGEQYF. The CDR3 coding sequence is TGTGCCAGCTCACCAATTTTAATTGAGGGCGAGCAGTACTTC.

V and J are TRBV14 and TRBJ1-2; 9 positions agree with TRBD1. CDR3 length: 13 amino acids. CDR1 and CDR2 from the germline V gene are SGHDN and FVKESK. V lost 4 bases to trimming and J lost 8 bases; unmatched junction nucleotides: 5. The CDR3 DNA reads TGTGCCAGCAGCCCACGGACAGGGGACGGCTACACCTTC. Encoded protein: CASSPRTGDGYTF.

The chain combines TRBV9 with TRBJ1-2, with 7 bases identical to TRBD1. CDR1 SGDLS and CDR2 YYNGEE come from the germline V gene. The V segment lost 4 bases and the J segment 4 bases; nucleotides outside the gene matches: 13. The CDR3 is made up of 16 amino acids. CDR3 amino acids: CASSPYFDRAGYGYTF. The CDR3 DNA reads TGTGCCAGCAGCCCATACTTCGACAGGGCCGGCTATGGCTACACCTTC. Supplemented by reference TRBV9 and TRBJ1-2, the full variable domain reads DSGVTQTPKHLITATGQRVTLRCSPRSGDLSVYWYQQSLDQGLQFLIQYYNGEERAKGNILERFSAQQFPDLHSELNLSSLELGDSALYFCASSPYFDRAGYGYTFGSGTRLTVV.

V usage is TRBV7-8 and J usage is TRBJ2-2; 9 bases align to TRBD1. The ends lost 5 bases at V and 5 bases at J; junction bases unmatched: 9. CDR3 size: 16 residues. The V gene's germline CDR1 is SGHVS and CDR2 FQNEAQ. The CDR3 DNA reads as TGTGCCAGCAGCCCCCTACAGGGGGCGGATACCGGGGAGCTGTTTTTT. This sequence encodes CASSPLQGADTGELFF.

The chain employs TRBV11-2 and TRBJ2-2, with D uncertain. CDR1 is SGHAT and CDR2 is FQNNGV in the germline V gene. This CDR3 is built from 13 residues. Trimming shortened V by 3 bases and J by 6 bases, and 8 bases separated the two germline ends. CDR3: CASSFLFAGELFF. The DNA of the CDR3 is TGTGCCAGCAGCTTCCTGTTTGCCGGGGAGCTGTTTTTT. Complete variable domain (other parts from reference TRBV11-2 and TRBJ2-2): EAGVAQSPRYKIIEKRQSVAFWCNPISGHATLYWYQQILGQGPKLLIQFQNNGVVDDSQLPKDRFSAERLKGVDSTLKIQPAKLEDSAVYLCASSFLFAGELFFGEGSRLTVL.

The chain is built from TRBV29-1 and TRBJ2-1; maybe TRBD2 (6 bases). V dropped 5 bases and J dropped 8 bases, with 25 bases sitting between them. Germline-derived CDR1 and CDR2 are SQVTM and ANQGSEA. The CDR3 extends over 16 amino acids. CDR3 nucleotides: TGCAGCGTTCTGGGGGGTAGAATATTGGGGAACCATGAGCAGTTCTTC. Its protein is CSVLGGRILGNHEQFF.

The chain links TRBV30 to TRBJ2-1, with TRBD2 identical over 12 bases. J was trimmed by 4 bases and V by 3 bases; bases with no gene match: 1. Germline CDR1 reads GTSNPN; CDR2 reads SVGIG (reference sequence). The CDR3 consists of 14 residues. CDR3 protein: CAWSLAGGYNEQFF. DNA of the CDR3: TGTGCCTGGAGCCTAGCGGGGGGGTACAATGAGCAGTTCTTC.

Only one count was recorded for this clone. V gene TRBV5-4 combines with J gene TRBJ2-3, with TRBD2 matching over 8 bases. The V gene end was trimmed by 1 base and the J gene end by 4 bases; junction bases not matched to a gene: 5. Germline V gene lookup returns CDR1 SGHNT and CDR2 YYREEE (reference sequence). The CDR3 loop spans 15 amino acids. CDR3 sequence: CASSLSGRSADTQYF. The CDR3 region has the DNA TGTGCCAGCAGCTTGAGCGGGAGAAGTGCAGATACGCAGTATTTT. Full variable domain (missing parts from reference TRBV5-4 and TRBJ2-3): ETGVTQSPTHLIKTRGQQVTLRCSSQSGHNTVSWYQQALGQGPQFIFQYYREEENGRGNFPPRFSGLQFPNYSSELNVNALELDDSALYLCASSLSGRSADTQYFGPGTRLTVL.

The chain joins TRBV5-1 to TRBJ2-1, with 14 bases fitting TRBD2. CDR1 and CDR2 (germline): SGHRS, YFSETQ. This CDR3 region has 17 residues. Trimming removed 4 bases from V and 4 bases from J; junction bases left unmatched: 7. DNA for the CDR3: TGCGCCAGCAGCCCGGGGACTAGCGGGAGTGGGTACAATGAGCAGTTCTTC. This translates into CASSPGTSGSGYNEQFF.